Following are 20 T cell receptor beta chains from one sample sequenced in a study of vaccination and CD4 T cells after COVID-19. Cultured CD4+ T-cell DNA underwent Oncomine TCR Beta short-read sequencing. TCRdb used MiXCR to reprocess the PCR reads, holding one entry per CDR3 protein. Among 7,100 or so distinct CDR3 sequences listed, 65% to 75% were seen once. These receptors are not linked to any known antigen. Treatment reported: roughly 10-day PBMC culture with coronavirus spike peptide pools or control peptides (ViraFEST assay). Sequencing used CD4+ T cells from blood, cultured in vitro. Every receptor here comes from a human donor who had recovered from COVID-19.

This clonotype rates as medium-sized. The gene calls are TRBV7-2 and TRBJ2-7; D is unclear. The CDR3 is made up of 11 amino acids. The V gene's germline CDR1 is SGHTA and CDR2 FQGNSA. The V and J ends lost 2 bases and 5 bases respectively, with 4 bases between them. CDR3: CASSLRDEQYF. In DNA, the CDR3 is TGTGCCAGCAGCTTACGTGACGAGCAGTACTTC.

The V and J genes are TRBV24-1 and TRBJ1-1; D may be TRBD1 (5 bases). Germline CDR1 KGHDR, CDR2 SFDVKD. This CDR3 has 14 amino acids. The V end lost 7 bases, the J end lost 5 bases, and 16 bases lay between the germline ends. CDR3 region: CATRSQGMSTEAFF. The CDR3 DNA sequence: TGTGCCACCAGATCCCAGGGTATGAGTACTGAAGCTTTCTTT.

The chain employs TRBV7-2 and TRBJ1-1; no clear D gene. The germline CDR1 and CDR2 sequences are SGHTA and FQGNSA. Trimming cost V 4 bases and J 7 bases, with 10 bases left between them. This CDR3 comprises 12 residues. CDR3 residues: CASSSRTDEAFF. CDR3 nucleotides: TGTGCCAGCAGCTCACGGACGGATGAAGCTTTCTTT.

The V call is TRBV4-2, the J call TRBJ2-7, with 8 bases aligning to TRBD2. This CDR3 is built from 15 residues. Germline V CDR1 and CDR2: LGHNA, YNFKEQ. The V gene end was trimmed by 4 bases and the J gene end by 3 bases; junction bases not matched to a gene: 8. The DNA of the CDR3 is TGTGCCAGCAGCCTCTTAACGAGCGGGAGCTACGAGCAGTACTTC. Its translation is CASSLLTSGSYEQYF.

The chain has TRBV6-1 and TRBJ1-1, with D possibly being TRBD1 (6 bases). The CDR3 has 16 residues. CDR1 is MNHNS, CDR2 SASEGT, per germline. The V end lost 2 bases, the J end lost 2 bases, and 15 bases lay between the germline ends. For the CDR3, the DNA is TGTGCCAGCAGTGAATTCGGGGGGGCTGTTAACACTGAAGCTTTCTTT. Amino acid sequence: CASSEFGGAVNTEAFF.

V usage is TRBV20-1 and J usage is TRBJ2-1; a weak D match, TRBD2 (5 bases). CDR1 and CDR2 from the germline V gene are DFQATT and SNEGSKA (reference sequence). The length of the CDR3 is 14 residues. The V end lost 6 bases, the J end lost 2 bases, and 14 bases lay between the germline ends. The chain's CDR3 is CSATAGAPYNEQFF. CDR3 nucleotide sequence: TGCAGTGCGACCGCGGGTGCACCCTACAATGAGCAGTTCTTC.

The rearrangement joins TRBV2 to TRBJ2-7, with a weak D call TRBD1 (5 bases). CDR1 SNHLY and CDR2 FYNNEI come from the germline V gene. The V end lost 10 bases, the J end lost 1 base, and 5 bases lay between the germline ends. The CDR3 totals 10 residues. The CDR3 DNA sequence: TGTGCCACAGGGTCCTACGAGCAGTACTTC. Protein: CATGSYEQYF.

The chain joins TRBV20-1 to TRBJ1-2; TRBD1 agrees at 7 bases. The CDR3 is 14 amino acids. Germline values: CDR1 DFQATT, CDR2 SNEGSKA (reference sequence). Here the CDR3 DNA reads TGCATGATAGCCCAAGGACAGGCCAACTATGGCTACACCTTC. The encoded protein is CMIAQGQANYGYTF.

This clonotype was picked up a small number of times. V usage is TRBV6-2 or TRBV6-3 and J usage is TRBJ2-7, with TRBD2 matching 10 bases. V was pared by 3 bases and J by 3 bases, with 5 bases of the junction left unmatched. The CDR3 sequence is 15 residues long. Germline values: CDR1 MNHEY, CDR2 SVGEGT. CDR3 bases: TGTGCCAGCAGTTATACCGGACTAGCGGACTACGAGCAGTACTTC. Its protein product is CASSYTGLADYEQYF.

In DNA, the CDR3 is TGCGCCAGCCCGACTGAGGGGGGTGAGCAGTTCTTC. Translation gives CASPTEGGEQFF. This chain connects TRBV10-1 to TRBJ2-1, with D tentatively TRBD1 or TRBD2 (6 bases each). The germline V gene encodes CDR1 WNHNN and CDR2 SYGVQD (reference sequence). Trimming cost V 8 bases and J 9 bases, with 14 bases left between them. The CDR3 runs 12 residues.

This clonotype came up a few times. CDR3 protein: CASRSTGLPVHEQFF. DNA of the CDR3: TGTGCCAGCAGATCAACGGGACTCCCCGTCCATGAGCAGTTCTTC. This chain connects TRBV12-3 or TRBV12-4 to TRBJ2-1; a possible D gene is TRBD2 (6 bases). The CDR3 is made up of 15 amino acids. V shed 6 bases and J shed 8 bases, with 20 bases lying between them.

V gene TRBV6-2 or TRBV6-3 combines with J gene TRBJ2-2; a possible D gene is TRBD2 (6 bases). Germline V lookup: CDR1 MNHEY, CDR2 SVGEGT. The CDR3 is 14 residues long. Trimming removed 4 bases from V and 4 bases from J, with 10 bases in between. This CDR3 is CASSLGGGTGELFF. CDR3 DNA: TGTGCCAGCAGTTTGGGGGGTGGCACCGGGGAGCTGTTTTTT.

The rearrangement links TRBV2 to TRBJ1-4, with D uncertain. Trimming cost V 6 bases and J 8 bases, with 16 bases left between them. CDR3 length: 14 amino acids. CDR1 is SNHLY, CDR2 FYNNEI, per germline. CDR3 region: CASRRRTAEEKLFF. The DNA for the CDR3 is TGTGCCAGCAGACGCCGGACGGCCGAGGAAAAACTGTTTTTT.

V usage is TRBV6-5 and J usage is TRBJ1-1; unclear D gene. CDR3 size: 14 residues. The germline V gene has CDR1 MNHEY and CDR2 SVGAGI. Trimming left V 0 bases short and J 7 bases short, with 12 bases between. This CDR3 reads CASSYSIEGGEAFF. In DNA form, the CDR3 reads TGTGCCAGCAGTTACTCGATCGAGGGAGGTGAAGCTTTCTTT.

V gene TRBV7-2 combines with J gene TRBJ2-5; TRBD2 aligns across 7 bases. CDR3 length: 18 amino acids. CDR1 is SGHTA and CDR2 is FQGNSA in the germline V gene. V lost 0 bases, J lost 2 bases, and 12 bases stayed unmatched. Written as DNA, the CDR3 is TGTGCCAGCAGCTTAGCTCCCCCCGGGAGGCCGGGACAAGAGACCCAGTACTTC. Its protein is CASSLAPPGRPGQETQYF.

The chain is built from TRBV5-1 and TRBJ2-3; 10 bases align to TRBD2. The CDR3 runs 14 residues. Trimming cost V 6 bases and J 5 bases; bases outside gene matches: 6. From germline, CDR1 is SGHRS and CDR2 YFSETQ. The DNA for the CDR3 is TGCGCCAGCAACCTAGCGGGAGTGGGAGATACGCAGTATTTT. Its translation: CASNLAGVGDTQYF.

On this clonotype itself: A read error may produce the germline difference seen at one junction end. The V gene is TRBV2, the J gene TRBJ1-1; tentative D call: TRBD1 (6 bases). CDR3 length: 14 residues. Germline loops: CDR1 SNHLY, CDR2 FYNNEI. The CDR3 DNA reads TGTGCCAGCAGTTTGGACAGAGCTAACACTGAGGCTTTCTTT. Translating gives CASSLDRANTEAFF.

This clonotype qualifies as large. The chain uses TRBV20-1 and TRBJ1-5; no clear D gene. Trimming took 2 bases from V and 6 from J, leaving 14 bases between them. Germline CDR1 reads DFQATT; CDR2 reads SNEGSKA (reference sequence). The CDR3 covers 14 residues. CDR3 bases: TGCAGTGCTAGACTCCCTGGTAGGGCTCAGCCCCAGCATTTT. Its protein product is CSARLPGRAQPQHF.

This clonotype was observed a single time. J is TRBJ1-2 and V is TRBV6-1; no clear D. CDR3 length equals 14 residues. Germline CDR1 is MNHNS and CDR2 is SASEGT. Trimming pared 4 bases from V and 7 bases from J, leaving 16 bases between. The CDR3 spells CASSAQLVHSGYTF. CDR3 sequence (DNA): TGTGCCAGCAGTGCCCAGCTTGTCCACTCTGGCTACACCTTC.

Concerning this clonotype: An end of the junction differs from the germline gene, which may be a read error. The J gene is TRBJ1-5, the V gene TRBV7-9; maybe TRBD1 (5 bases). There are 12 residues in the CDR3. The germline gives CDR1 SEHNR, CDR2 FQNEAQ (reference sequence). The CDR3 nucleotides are TGTGCCAGCAGCTTGTCGGGGGAACGAAGGTTTTTT. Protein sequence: CASSLSGERRFF.